A selection of T cell receptor beta chains follows, all from one sample in a study of T cells in localized non-small cell lung cancer. The method was immunoSEQ multiplex PCR; TCRdb's version includes in-frame clones alone and lacks a portion of them. Counted here are roughly 50,000 clones, roughly four fifths occurring once; the ten biggest clones make up less than 20%. The sample consisted of peripheral blood, taken before any cancer treatment. The receptors originated from an older female donor with stage II squamous cell lung carcinoma. CDR3s include the opening cysteine and the closing phenylalanine or tryptophan. Each record gives: D gene, J gene, clone size, V gene, CDR3 protein, CDR3 DNA. D genes are given only for firm matches. A clone size is listed for some rows: how often the clone was seen (once, few, many), or a class if it is expanded.

NA	TRBJ1-2	NA	TRBV4-3	CASSQVFGGAGYTF	TGCGCCAGCAGCCAAGTATTTGGGGGGGCTGGCTACACCTTC
NA	TRBJ2-3	NA	TRBV7-3	CASSPGWGGSTDTQYF	TGTGCCAGCAGTCCCGGCTGGGGCGGAAGCACAGATACGCAGTATTTT
TRBD1	TRBJ2-2	once	TRBV5-8	CASSPRAGGTIGELFF	TGTGCCAGCAGCCCCCGTGCAGGGGGCACGATCGGGGAGCTGTTTTTT
NA	TRBJ1-6	NA	TRBV6-6	CASSSGLFSPLHF	TGTGCCAGCAGTTCAGGACTGTTTTCACCCCTCCACTTT
TRBD2	TRBJ2-7	NA	TRBV2	CASRGGAGGSYEQYF	TGTGCCAGCAGAGGGGGTGCGGGGGGTTCCTACGAGCAGTACTTC
NA	TRBJ2-4	NA	TRBV6-5	CASSYSGAKNIQYF	TGTGCCAGCAGTTACTCGGGGGCCAAAAACATTCAGTACTTC
NA	TRBJ1-1	NA	TRBV6-5	CASSYDRSNTEAFF	TGTGCCAGCAGTTACGACAGGTCTAACACTGAAGCTTTCTTT
TRBD1	TRBJ1-1	NA	TRBV25-1	CASSTDRDTEAFF	TGTGCCAGCAGTACGGACAGGGACACTGAAGCTTTCTTT
TRBD2	TRBJ2-5	NA	TRBV5-1	CASTLAVGGGYETQYF	TGCGCCAGCACTTTAGCGGTTGGCGGGGGGTACGAGACCCAGTACTTC
TRBD1	TRBJ1-2	NA	TRBV11-2	CASSQGNTGVYGYTF	TGTGCCAGCAGCCAGGGGAATACAGGGGTTTATGGCTACACCTTC
NA	TRBJ1-6	NA	TRBV5-1	CASSPGGSYNSPLHF	TGCGCCAGCAGCCCGGGGGGGAGTTATAATTCACCCCTCCACTTT
NA	TRBJ1-2	NA	TRBV30	CAWSRTGLYGYTF	TGTGCCTGGAGTAGAACCGGGCTTTATGGCTACACCTTC
NA	TRBJ1-1	NA	TRBV6-5	CASSYSGGGTEAFF	TGTGCCAGCAGTTACTCTGGGGGCGGCACTGAAGCTTTCTTT
NA	TRBJ2-2	NA	TRBV19	CASTGARTGELFF	TGTGCCAGTACTGGGGCGCGGACCGGGGAGCTGTTTTTT
TRBD2	TRBJ2-1	NA	TRBV5-8	CASSSRTSVNEQFF	TGTGCCAGCAGCAGCCGGACTAGCGTTAATGAGCAGTTCTTC
NA	TRBJ2-2	NA	TRBV10-3	CAISEGSRNTGELFF	TGTGCCATCAGTGAGGGTAGCAGGAACACCGGGGAGCTGTTTTTT
NA	TRBJ2-5	NA	TRBV7-2	CASSLASVVGETQYF	TGTGCCAGCAGCTTAGCTTCGGTTGTGGGAGAGACCCAGTACTTC
NA	TRBJ2-5	NA	TRBV4-3	CASSLQGGETQYF	TGCGCCAGCAGCCTACAGGGGGGGGAGACCCAGTACTTC
TRBD1	TRBJ2-3	once	TRBV11-2	CASSQGDRAVDTQYF	TGTGCCAGCAGCCAGGGGGACAGGGCGGTGGATACGCAGTATTTT
TRBD2	TRBJ2-3	NA	TRBV7-3	CASSSRTSGGLSTTDTQYF	TGTGCCAGCAGCTCTAGGACTAGCGGGGGCCTTTCTACCACAGATACGCAGTATTTT
NA	TRBJ2-6	once	TRBV4-1	CASSQHGGTGANVLTF	TGCGCCAGCAGCCAACACGGGGGAACTGGGGCCAACGTCCTGACTTTC
TRBD2	TRBJ2-1	once	TRBV11-3	CASSLGLAGTDEQFF	TGTGCCAGCAGCTTGGGACTAGCGGGGACCGATGAGCAGTTCTTC
NA	TRBJ2-6	NA	TRBV23-1	CASSPSGPHLRANVLTF	TGCGCCAGCAGTCCATCCGGGCCCCACCTTAGGGCCAACGTCCTGACTTTC
NA	TRBJ2-3	few	TRBV6-1	CASSITGSSTDTQYF	TGTGCCAGCAGTATCACAGGGTCTAGCACAGATACGCAGTATTTT
NA	TRBJ2-2	NA	TRBV9	CASSVGTGLPNTGELFF	TGTGCCAGCAGCGTAGGCACAGGTTTGCCGAACACCGGGGAGCTGTTTTTT
NA	TRBJ2-1	NA	TRBV10-1	CASSEGNRDYNEQFF	TGCGCCAGCAGTGAGGGGAACAGGGATTACAATGAGCAGTTCTTC
NA	TRBJ1-3	NA	TRBV9	CASSVQGGGNTIYF	TGTGCCAGCAGCGTACAAGGGGGTGGAAACACCATATATTTT
NA	TRBJ2-3	NA	TRBV6-5	CASRTVATQYF	TGTGCCAGCCGGACAGTGGCTACGCAGTATTTT
NA	TRBJ1-2	NA	TRBV27	CASKAGTYGYTF	TGTGCCAGCAAAGCAGGCACCTATGGCTACACCTTC
NA	TRBJ1-1	NA	TRBV11-2	CASSLVAGARNTEAFF	TGTGCCAGCAGCTTAGTGGCAGGGGCGAGAAACACTGAAGCTTTCTTT
TRBD2	TRBJ2-3	NA	TRBV5-5	CASSLGLAGFSTDTQYF	TGTGCCAGCAGCTTGGGCCTAGCGGGGTTCTCTACAGATACGCAGTATTTT
TRBD1	TRBJ2-3	NA	TRBV7-3	CASSRDRGSDTQYF	TGTGCCAGCAGCCGAGACAGGGGATCAGATACGCAGTATTTT
TRBD2	TRBJ2-3	NA	TRBV7-2	CASSLQGTSGGARDTQYF	TGTGCCAGCAGCTTACAAGGGACTAGCGGGGGAGCGAGGGATACGCAGTATTTT
TRBD1	TRBJ2-7	NA	TRBV7-2	CASSRAPGTAYEQYF	TGTGCCAGCAGCAGGGCCCCCGGGACAGCCTACGAGCAGTACTTC
NA	TRBJ1-1	NA	TRBV7-2	CASRQEMNTEAFF	TGTGCCAGCAGGCAAGAAATGAACACTGAAGCTTTCTTT
NA	TRBJ1-1	NA	TRBV19	CASGHTEAFF	TGTGCCAGTGGACACACTGAAGCTTTCTTT
NA	TRBJ1-2	NA	TRBV5-5	CASSLIEGPGKDGYTF	TGTGCCAGCAGCTTGATTGAAGGTCCGGGAAAGGATGGCTACACCTTC
NA	TRBJ1-2	NA	TRBV7-2	CASSPGVGRGGYGYTF	TGTGCCAGCAGCCCCGGGGTGGGGAGAGGGGGATATGGCTACACCTTC
NA	TRBJ2-2	NA	TRBV5-5	CASSPGRAGTGELFF	TGTGCCAGCAGCCCGGGCCGGGCGGGCACCGGGGAGCTGTTTTTT
NA	TRBJ1-1	NA	TRBV11-2	CASSPGPAEGGWRTEAFF	TGTGCCAGCAGCCCAGGCCCCGCGGAGGGTGGTTGGAGGACTGAAGCTTTCTTT